The rows below give T cell receptor beta chains drawn from one sample of a study of Graves' ophthalmopathy and Graves' hyperthyroidism. TCRdb re-called the multiplex PCR reads with MiXCR, one entry per CDR3 protein. The table includes some 390,000 distinct CDR3 sequences, around 20% detected once. Sequenced material: peripheral blood. All receptors derive from a woman aged 18-35 years with Graves' ophthalmopathy. Each CDR3 is given with its conserved first and last residue. Each record gives: J gene, D gene, V gene, clone size, CDR3 DNA, CDR3 protein. A D gene is named only where the DNA matches it firmly. Clone size appears in some rows only: once, few, many, or a class for an expanded clone.

>TRBJ2-7|-|TRBV27|many
TGTGCCAGCAGAGGAAAGGGGCTGTTCTACGAGCAGTACTTC
CASRGKGLFYEQYF
>TRBJ1-2|-|TRBV29-1|many
TGCAGCGCATGGGGCTACACCTTC
CSAWGYTF
>TRBJ2-4|-|TRBV6-2/TRBV6-3|many
TGTGCCAGCAGTTACGCGAGTGTAGCCAAAAACATTCAGTACTTC
CASSYASVAKNIQYF
>TRBJ2-7|TRBD2|TRBV27|many
TGTGCCAGCAGCAACCCTCTGGCGGGAGATCGGGAGCAGTACTTC
CASSNPLAGDREQYF
>TRBJ1-2|-|TRBV7-2|many
TGTGCCAGCAGCCCATTCAGGGAGGGCTATGGCTACACCTTC
CASSPFREGYGYTF
>TRBJ2-2|-|TRBV5-1|-
TGCGCCAGCTGTAAGGGGAGTCACACCGGGGAGCTGTTTTTT
CASCKGSHTGELFF
>TRBJ2-7|TRBD1|TRBV12-3/TRBV12-4|many
TGTGCCAGCAGTAGCCGGGACAGTTACGAGCAGTACTTC
CASSSRDSYEQYF
>TRBJ2-7|TRBD2|TRBV27|many
TGTGCCAGCCGGTGGACTAGCGGGAGGTACGAGCAGTACTTC
CASRWTSGRYEQYF
>TRBJ2-7|TRBD2|TRBV15|many
TGTGCCACCAGCAGAGTCCGGGAGGGGAAATACGAGCAGTACTTC
CATSRVREGKYEQYF
>TRBJ2-2|-|TRBV6-1|-
TGTGCCAGTAGAGAGCAGCTGAACACCGGGGAGCTGTTTTTT
CASREQLNTGELFF
>TRBJ2-7|-|TRBV5-1|many
TGCGCCAGCAGCTTGGAGGCAGGGGAGTTAGGGGAGCAGTACTTC
CASSLEAGELGEQYF
>TRBJ2-7|TRBD2|TRBV15|many
TGTGCCACCAGCAGAGTCGGGGGGGACGGTAGGCAGCAGTACTTC
CATSRVGGDGRQQYF
>TRBJ1-3|TRBD1|TRBV7-2|many
TGTGCCAGCAGCTTGGAGGGGGCGCTGGGAAACACCATATATTTT
CASSLEGALGNTIYF
>TRBJ1-5|-|TRBV19|many
TGTGCCAGTAGTATAGGCGTCGGAGGCGGCCTACTTCAGCCCCAGCATTTT
CASSIGVGGGLLQPQHF
>TRBJ1-1|-|TRBV7-8|-
TGTGCCAGCAGTCGTACCCCTTTGGAGCATCCTTTCTTT
CASSRTPLEHPFF
>TRBJ2-2|-|TRBV2|-
TGTGCCAGCAGTGAGACAGAAAACACCGGGGAGCTGTTTTTT
CASSETENTGELFF
>TRBJ1-1|TRBD1|TRBV2|-
TGTGCCAGCAGTGGCCGGGACAGGGCTGAAGCTTTCTTT
CASSGRDRAEAFF
>TRBJ1-5|-|TRBV19|-
TGTGCCAGTAGGGGGACCGGGACTCATCAGCCCCAGCATTTT
CASRGTGTHQPQHF
>TRBJ1-1|-|TRBV20-1|many
TGCAGTGCTACCCGATTGACAGACACTGAAGCTTTCTTT
CSATRLTDTEAFF
>TRBJ2-5|TRBD1|TRBV12-3/TRBV12-4|-
TGTGCCAGCAGTTTAAGGGACAGGGCGGAGGAGACCCAGTACTTC
CASSLRDRAEETQYF
>TRBJ2-7|-|TRBV28|-
TGTGCCAGCAGTTCCGCAGGAGATTCCTACGAGCAGTACTTC
CASSSAGDSYEQYF
>TRBJ1-6|-|TRBV7-2|many
TGTGCCAGCAGCTCACAGGGTAGTAATTCACCCCTCCACTTT
CASSSQGSNSPLHF
>TRBJ1-1|-|TRBV7-2|many
TGTGCCAGCAGCTCACAGTTTCCCAACACTGAAGCTTTCTTT
CASSSQFPNTEAFF
>TRBJ2-5|TRBD2|TRBV9|few
TGTGCCAGCAGCGTAGGGCTAGCGGGAGGGACGGCAGAGACCCAGTACTTC
CASSVGLAGGTAETQYF
>TRBJ2-5|-|TRBV5-1|many
TGCGCCAGCAGCTTGGGGACGGCGGGGGCCAGAGAGACCCAGTACTTC
CASSLGTAGARETQYF
>TRBJ2-7|-|TRBV6-2/TRBV6-3|many
TGTGCCAGCAGGCAGGGTTGGGAGCAGTACTTC
CASRQGWEQYF
>TRBJ2-7|TRBD1|TRBV29-1|many
TGCAGCGTTGTGTTTGGGGACAGGGGTTGGGAGCAGTACTTC
CSVVFGDRGWEQYF
>TRBJ1-6|TRBD1|TRBV5-1|many
TGCGCCAGCAGCTTGGAAGGGGGCGAATCACCCCTCCACTTT
CASSLEGGESPLHF